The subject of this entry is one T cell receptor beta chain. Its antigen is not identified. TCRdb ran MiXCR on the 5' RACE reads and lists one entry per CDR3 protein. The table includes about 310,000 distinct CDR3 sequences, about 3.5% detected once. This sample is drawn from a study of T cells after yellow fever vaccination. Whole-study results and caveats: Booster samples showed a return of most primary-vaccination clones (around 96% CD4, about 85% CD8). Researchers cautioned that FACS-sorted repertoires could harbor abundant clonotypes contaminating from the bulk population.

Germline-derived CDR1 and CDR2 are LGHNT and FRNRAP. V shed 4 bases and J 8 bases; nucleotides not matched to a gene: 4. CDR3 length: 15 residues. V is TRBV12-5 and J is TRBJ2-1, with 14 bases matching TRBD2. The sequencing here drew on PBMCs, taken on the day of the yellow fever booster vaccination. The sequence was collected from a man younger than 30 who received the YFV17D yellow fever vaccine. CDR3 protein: CASGWGLAGADEQFF. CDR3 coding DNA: TGTGCTAGTGGTTGGGGACTAGCGGGGGCCGATGAGCAGTTCTTC.